This T cell receptor beta chain was retrieved from a study of neurological immune-mediated disorders. This clonotype was detected ten times or more. Its specificity is not known. Trimming shortened V by 5 bases and J by 1 base, and 15 bases separated the two germline ends. The CDR3 loop spans 16 amino acids. Looked up from germline, CDR1 is SGHVS and CDR2 is FNYEAQ. General observations from the study: HTLV-1-associated myelopathy had the most TCR clonal expansion, while multiple sclerosis had the least, a level that fell below healthy controls.

TCRdb reanalysed the 5' RACE reads using MiXCR and keeps one entry per CDR3 protein. This sample has 75,000 to 85,000 distinct CDR3 sequences, with roughly a sixth found just once. 2 million PBMCs stored at -80 C were the source of the unsorted libraries. Sequenced input: PBMCs. V and J are TRBV7-6 and TRBJ1-3; maybe TRBD1 (6 bases). This clonotype originated in a woman aged 40-49 years in good health. Here the CDR3 DNA reads TGTGCCAGCAGCGAGGGCAGGGGACTTTCTGGAAACACCATATATTTT. It is translated as CASSEGRGLSGNTIYF.